This T cell receptor (beta chain) emerged from a study of neurological immune-mediated disorders (dated by TCRdb to between 2019 and 2020). Looking at the study overall: The study compared peripheral blood TCR-beta repertoires of HTLV-I-associated myelopathy (HAM/TSP) patients, multiple sclerosis patients and healthy controls using UMI-based sequencing. The cohort included 60 to 75 subjects: some 14 with HAM/TSP, about 34 with multiple sclerosis, and 20 healthy controls. Longitudinal samples, technical triplicates and paired sorted CD4+ and CD8+ T-cell subsets, alongside PBMC samples, were included among the approximately 98 TCR-beta libraries.

Healthy controls were blood bank volunteers in Maryland, USA. For sorted-subset TCR libraries, approximately 910,000 sorted CD4+ or CD8+ T cells were used. Peripheral blood was subjected to Ficoll-Hypaque density gradient centrifugation to isolate PBMCs, which were then cryopreserved in liquid nitrogen. Paired sorted CD4+ and CD8+ subsets came from healthy controls, HAM/TSP patients and MS patients. cDNA was synthesized by template-switch 5'RACE using a primer carrying a 10-nucleotide random unique molecular identifier by which each TCR transcript was tagged. Every sequencing run yielded over 190 million TCR-beta sequences covering 15-18 subjects. Total RNA was extracted with the RNeasy kit. The KAPA Real-time Library Amplification kit was used to amplify TCR-beta VDJ regions with primers for the TCR constant region and the 5'RACE anchor. A first PCR added sample indexes and Illumina adaptors, after which a second PCR increased the library yield. After purification with Ampure beads, the TCR product of roughly 650 bp was size-selected on a 2% E-gel SizeSelection system. Before pooling, library quality was assessed on a Bioanalyzer, concentration was determined with Qubit, and library quantification was performed with the Kapa Library Quantification kit. Paired-end 2 x 150 bp sequencing of the libraries was performed on an Illumina HiSeq 2500. To increase sequence diversity, roughly 24-30% phiX was spiked into each library pool. The study's processing was this. The quality-filtered reads were processed with the UMI-based MiGEC pipeline, whose error correction step removed more than 85% of the raw TCR sequences. IMGT germline references were used for aligning VDJ genes, and each clonotype was defined as a unique CDR3 amino acid sequence together with its V-J genes. Clonal expansion, Shannon diversity and CDR3 relatedness (CalcPairwiseDistances, ClusterSamples) were evaluated with VDJtools, and phylogenetic trees were built with CLCbio workbench. A clone was classed as expanded if it had 8 or more unique UMIs, a cutoff based on coefficient-of-variation modelling across technical triplicates. The public sequencing data were trimmed at Q25 with fastp and processed into clonotypes with MiXCR by TCRdb, which kept only in-frame beta chains. For every CDR3 protein sequence, its rows merge into one entry that carries the most common genes and DNA. The V and J calls were determined by TCRdb, not by the authors. A total of some 16,000 distinct CDR3 sequences appear in this sample, approximately 9.1% of them only once. Roughly 45% of the sample lies in the top ten.

The CDR3, from cysteine to phenylalanine, totals 14 residues. Only the CDR3 portion is preserved as DNA: 42 bases, with reading frame beginning at the first base. The V end loses 9 bases and the J end loses 0 bases, and a stretch of 13 bases separates them. As encoded in the germline V gene, CDR1 is SGHTA while CDR2 is FQGNSA. The investigation overall reported the following: TCR clonal expansion was greatest in HAM/TSP patients and smallest in MS patients, who ranked below even healthy controls. No identical CDR3 amino acid sequences were shared among expanded clones across subjects, suggesting private TCR-beta repertoires in all groups.

This clonotype came up a few times. There is no known antigen for this receptor. There are no base qualities to consult, and no much larger clone falls within one base. This clonotype was obtained from a man aged 50 to 60 in good health. Sequencing was done on a sample of CD8+ T cells from blood. The rearranged chain carries TRBV7-2 and TRBJ2-3; no D gene call is confident. In nucleotide form, the sequence is TGTGCCAGTAAAGCAGATACTAGCACAGATACGCAGTATTTT. The encoded protein is CASKADTSTDTQYF.